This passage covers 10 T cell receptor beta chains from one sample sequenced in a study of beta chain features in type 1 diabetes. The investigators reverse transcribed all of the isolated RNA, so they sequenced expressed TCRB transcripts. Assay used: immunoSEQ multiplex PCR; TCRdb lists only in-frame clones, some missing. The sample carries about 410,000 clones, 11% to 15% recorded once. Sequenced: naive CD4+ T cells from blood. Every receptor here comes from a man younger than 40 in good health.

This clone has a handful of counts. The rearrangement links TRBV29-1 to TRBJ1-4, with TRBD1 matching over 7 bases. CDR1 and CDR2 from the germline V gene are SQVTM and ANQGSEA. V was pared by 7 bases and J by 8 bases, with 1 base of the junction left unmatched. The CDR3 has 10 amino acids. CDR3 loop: CSEDREKLFF. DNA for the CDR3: TGCAGCGAGGACAGGGAAAAACTGTTTTTT.

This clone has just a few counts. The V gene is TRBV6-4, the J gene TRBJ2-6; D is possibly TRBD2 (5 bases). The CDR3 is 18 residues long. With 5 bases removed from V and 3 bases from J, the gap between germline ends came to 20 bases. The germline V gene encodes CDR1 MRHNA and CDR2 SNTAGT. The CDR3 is CASSPTGSDVGGANVLTF. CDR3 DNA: TGTGCCAGCAGTCCCACGGGATCTGATGTTGGTGGGGCCAACGTCCTGACTTTC.

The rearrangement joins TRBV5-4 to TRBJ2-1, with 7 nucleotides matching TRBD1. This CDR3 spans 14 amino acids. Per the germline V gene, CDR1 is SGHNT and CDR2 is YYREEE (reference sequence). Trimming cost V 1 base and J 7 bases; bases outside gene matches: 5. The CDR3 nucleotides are TGTGCCAGCAGCTTGTTTCAGGGGGTGAATGAGCAGTTCTTC. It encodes CASSLFQGVNEQFF.

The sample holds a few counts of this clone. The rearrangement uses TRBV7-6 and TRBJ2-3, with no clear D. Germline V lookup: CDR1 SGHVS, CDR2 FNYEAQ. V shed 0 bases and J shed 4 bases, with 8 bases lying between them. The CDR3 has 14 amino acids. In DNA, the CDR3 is TGTGCCAGCAGCTTAGCCTATAGAGCAGATACGCAGTATTTT. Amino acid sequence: CASSLAYRADTQYF. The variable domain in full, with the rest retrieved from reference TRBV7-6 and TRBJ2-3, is GAGVSQSPRYKVTKRGQDVALRCDPISGHVSLYWYRQALGQGPEFLTYFNYEAQQDKSGLPNDRFSAERPEGSISTLTIQRTEQRDSAMYRCASSLAYRADTQYFGPGTRLTVL.

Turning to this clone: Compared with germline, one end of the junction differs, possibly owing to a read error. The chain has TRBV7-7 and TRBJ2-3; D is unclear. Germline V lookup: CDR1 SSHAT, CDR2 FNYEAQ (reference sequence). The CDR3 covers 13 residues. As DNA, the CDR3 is TGTGCTAGCAGCTTAAAGGTGTTGGATACGCAGTATTTT. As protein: CASSLKVLDTQYF.

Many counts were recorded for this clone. CDR3 protein: CASPKGSRGAFF. CDR3 DNA: TGTGCCAGTCCAAAGGGATCGCGGGGAGCTTTCTTT. The chain couples TRBV21-1 to TRBJ1-1. TRBV21-1 is termed a pseudogene. The CDR3 contains 12 residues.

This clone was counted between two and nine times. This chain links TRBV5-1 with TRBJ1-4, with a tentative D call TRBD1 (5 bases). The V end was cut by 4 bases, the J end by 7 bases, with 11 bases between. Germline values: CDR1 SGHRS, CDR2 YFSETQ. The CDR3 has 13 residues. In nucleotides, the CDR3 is TGCGCCAGCAGCGAGGGGACGGTTGAAAAACTGTTTTTT. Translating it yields CASSEGTVEKLFF.

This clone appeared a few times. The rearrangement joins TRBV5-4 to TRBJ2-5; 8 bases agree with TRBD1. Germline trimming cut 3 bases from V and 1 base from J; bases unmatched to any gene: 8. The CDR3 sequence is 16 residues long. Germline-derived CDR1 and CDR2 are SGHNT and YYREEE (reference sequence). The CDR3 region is CASSSNRGTIQETQYF. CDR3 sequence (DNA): TGTGCCAGCAGCTCGAACAGGGGGACCATCCAAGAGACCCAGTACTTC.

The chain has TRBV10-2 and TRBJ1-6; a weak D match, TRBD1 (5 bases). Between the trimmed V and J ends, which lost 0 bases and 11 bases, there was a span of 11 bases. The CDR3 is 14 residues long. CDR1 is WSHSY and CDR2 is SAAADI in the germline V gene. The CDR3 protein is CASSESGGLTPLHF. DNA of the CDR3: TGCGCCAGCAGTGAGTCGGGGGGACTAACACCCCTCCACTTT.

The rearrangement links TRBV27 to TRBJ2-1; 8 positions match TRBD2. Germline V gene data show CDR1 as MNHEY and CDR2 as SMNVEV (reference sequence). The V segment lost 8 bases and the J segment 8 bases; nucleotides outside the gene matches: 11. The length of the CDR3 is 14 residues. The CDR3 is CASHLGREVHEQFF. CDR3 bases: TGTGCCAGCCACTTGGGGCGGGAGGTCCATGAGCAGTTCTTC.